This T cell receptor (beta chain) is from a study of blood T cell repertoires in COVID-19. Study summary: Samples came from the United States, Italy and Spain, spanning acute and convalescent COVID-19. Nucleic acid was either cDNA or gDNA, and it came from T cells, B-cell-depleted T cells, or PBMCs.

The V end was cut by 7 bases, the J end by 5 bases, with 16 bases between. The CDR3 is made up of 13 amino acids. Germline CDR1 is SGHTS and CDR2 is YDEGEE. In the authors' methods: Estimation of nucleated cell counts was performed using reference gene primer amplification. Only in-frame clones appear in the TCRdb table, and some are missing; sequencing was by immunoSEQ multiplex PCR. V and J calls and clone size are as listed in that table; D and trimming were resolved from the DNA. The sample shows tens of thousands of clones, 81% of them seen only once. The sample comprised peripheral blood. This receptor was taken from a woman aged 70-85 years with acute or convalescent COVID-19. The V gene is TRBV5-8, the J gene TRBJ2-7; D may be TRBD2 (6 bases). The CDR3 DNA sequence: TGTGCCAGCTCGGACTACAATAACCACGAGCAGTACTTC. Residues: CASSDYNNHEQYF.